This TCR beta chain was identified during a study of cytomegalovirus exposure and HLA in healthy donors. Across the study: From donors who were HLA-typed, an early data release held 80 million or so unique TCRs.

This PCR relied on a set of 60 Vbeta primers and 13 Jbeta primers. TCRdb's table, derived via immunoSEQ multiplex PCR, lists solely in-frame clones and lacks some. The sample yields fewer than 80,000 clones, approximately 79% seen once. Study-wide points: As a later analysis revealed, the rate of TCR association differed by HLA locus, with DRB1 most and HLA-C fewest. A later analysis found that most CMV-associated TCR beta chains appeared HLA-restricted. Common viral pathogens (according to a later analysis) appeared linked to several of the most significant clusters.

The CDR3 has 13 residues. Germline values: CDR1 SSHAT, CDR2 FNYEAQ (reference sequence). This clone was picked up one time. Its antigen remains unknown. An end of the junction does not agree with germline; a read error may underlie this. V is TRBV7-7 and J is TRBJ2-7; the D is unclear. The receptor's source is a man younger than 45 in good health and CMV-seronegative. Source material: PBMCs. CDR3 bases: TGTGCTAGCAGCCCTGAGCCTTACGGCGAGCAGTACTTC. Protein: CASSPEPYGEQYF.